Listed below are T cell receptor beta chains from one sample, sequenced in a study of beta chain features in type 1 diabetes. Profiling relied on immunoSEQ multiplex PCR, and the TCRdb table lists in-frame clones only, not all of them. In the table there are 310,000 or so clones, 8% of which are singletons. Material for sequencing was central memory CD4+ T cells from blood. These receptors came from a woman between 18 and 29 years old in good health. CDR3s include the opening cysteine and the closing phenylalanine or tryptophan. The D gene is left open where the match is weak. The size field is filled for only some rows; it gives once, few, many or a size class.

d_call	v_call	clone_size	cdr3_length	j_call	cdr3_aa	cdr3_nt
TRBD1	TRBV4-1	-	14	TRBJ2-7	CASSPRDRVPEQYF	TGCGCCAGCAGCCCTAGGGACAGGGTCCCCGAGCAGTACTTC
TRBD2	TRBV28	many	16	TRBJ2-2	CASSLWVAGATGELFF	TGTGCCAGCAGTTTATGGGTAGCGGGAGCCACCGGGGAGCTGTTTTTT
TRBD1	TRBV5-1	-	16	TRBJ1-4	CASSQTGEPTNEKLFF	TGCGCCAGCAGCCAGACAGGGGAACCAACTAATGAAAAACTGTTTTTT
-	TRBV6-1	-	15	TRBJ2-7	CASSTAYTRQDEQYF	TGTGCCAGCAGTACCGCCTACACCCGCCAGGACGAGCAGTACTTC
-	TRBV5-6	few	17	TRBJ1-5	CASSLTTGIGGNQPQHF	TGTGCCAGCAGCTTGACAACCGGGATTGGGGGCAATCAGCCCCAGCATTTT
TRBD2	TRBV5-6	few	17	TRBJ2-3	CASSALRTSGSPDTQYF	TGTGCCAGCAGCGCCTTACGGACTAGCGGGAGCCCAGATACGCAGTATTTT
TRBD2	TRBV5-4	few	16	TRBJ2-3	CASSPWGSGGTDTQYF	TGTGCCAGCAGCCCGTGGGGTAGCGGGGGCACAGATACGCAGTATTTT
TRBD1	TRBV4-3	few	16	TRBJ1-2	CASSQDTLNRGYGYTF	TGCGCCAGCAGCCAAGATACCCTAAACAGGGGCTATGGCTACACCTTC
-	TRBV27	few	15	TRBJ2-5	CASRSWNQWGETQYF	TGTGCCAGCCGCAGTTGGAACCAGTGGGGAGAGACCCAGTACTTC
-	TRBV15	-	15	TRBJ2-4	CATSRGQEANNIQYF	TGTGCCACCAGCAGAGGGCAAGAGGCGAATAACATTCAGTACTTC
TRBD1	TRBV5-1	-	15	TRBJ2-1	CASSLSWGQGNEQFF	TGCGCCAGCAGCTTGAGTTGGGGACAGGGAAATGAGCAGTTCTTC
-	TRBV7-2	few	15	TRBJ2-5	CASSLTEAGQETQYF	TGTGCCAGCAGCTTAACGGAGGCGGGACAAGAGACCCAGTACTTC
-	TRBV11-2	-	17	TRBJ2-3	CASSPSRVGSSTDTQYF	TGTGCCAGCAGCCCTTCCCGCGTAGGGTCTAGCACAGATACGCAGTATTTT
-	TRBV19	-	15	TRBJ2-2	CASSTGRTTTGELFF	TGTGCCAGTAGTACGGGCAGGACCACCACCGGGGAGCTGTTTTTT
TRBD1	TRBV23-1	few	13	TRBJ2-7	CASNDRVFYEQYF	TGCGCCAGCAACGACAGGGTATTCTACGAGCAGTACTTC
-	TRBV5-1	few	15	TRBJ2-1	CASSPGWSSYNEQFF	TGCGCCAGCAGCCCTGGCTGGAGCTCCTACAATGAGCAGTTCTTC
TRBD2	TRBV5-6	-	18	TRBJ2-7	CASSLAKTSGRSSYEQYF	TGTGCCAGCAGCTTGGCCAAGACTAGCGGGAGAAGTTCCTACGAGCAGTACTTC
-	TRBV7-9	few	12	TRBJ2-7	CASSLLGSEQYF	TGTGCCAGCAGCTTATTGGGGTCCGAGCAGTACTTC
-	TRBV2	-	14	TRBJ2-3	CASSQRKVSDTQYF	TGTGCCAGCAGTCAAAGGAAAGTGTCGGATACGCAGTATTTT
-	TRBV7-9	few	16	TRBJ2-7	CASSFDGSVIRGEQYF	TGTGCCAGCAGCTTTGACGGAAGCGTAATTCGGGGTGAGCAGTACTTC
-	TRBV18	few	12	TRBJ2-2	CASSRVTGELFF	TGTGCCAGCTCACGGGTCACCGGGGAGCTGTTTTTT
-	TRBV6-1	-	13	TRBJ2-3	CASKGGTTDTQYF	TGTGCCAGCAAAGGAGGGACCACAGATACGCAGTATTTT
-	TRBV7-3	few	15	TRBJ2-1	CASSLEPSSYNEQFF	TGTGCCAGCAGCTTAGAACCTTCCTCCTACAATGAGCAGTTCTTC
-	TRBV6-4	-	12	TRBJ1-2	CAIYGAADGYTF	TGTGCCATCTACGGGGCAGCGGATGGCTACACCTTC
-	TRBV29-1	-	15	TRBJ2-2	CSVEDLDSQHGELFF	TGCAGCGTTGAAGATCTGGACTCGCAGCACGGGGAGCTGTTTTTT
-	TRBV20-1	-	11	TRBJ1-1	CSAIKNTEAFF	TGCAGTGCTATAAAAAACACTGAAGCTTTCTTT
-	TRBV7-8	-	15	TRBJ2-7	CASSSNPGAGPEQYF	TGTGCCAGCAGCTCAAACCCGGGAGCAGGCCCCGAGCAGTACTTC
-	TRBV7-9	-	14	TRBJ2-2	CASSLDGNTGELFF	TGTGCCAGCAGCTTGGACGGAAACACCGGGGAGCTGTTTTTT
-	TRBV4-1	-	14	TRBJ2-1	CASSQDPWAYEQFF	TGCGCCAGCAGCCAAGATCCGTGGGCCTATGAGCAGTTCTTC
-	TRBV7-3	few	13	TRBJ1-1	CASRQTGTEKAFF	TGTGCCAGCAGACAAACAGGGACGGAGAAAGCTTTCTTT
-	TRBV10-2	few	12	TRBJ1-2	CASSGQGFGYTF	TGCGCCAGCAGTGGGCAGGGGTTTGGCTACACCTTC
-	TRBV7-2	many	11	TRBJ2-3	CASSLWDTQYF	TGTGCCAGCAGCTTATGGGATACGCAGTATTTT
-	TRBV15	few	15	TRBJ2-6	CATSRDLSGANVLTF	TGTGCCACCAGCAGAGATCTGTCTGGGGCCAACGTCCTGACTTTC
-	TRBV2	-	14	TRBJ2-6	CASRERTGANVLTF	TGTGCCAGCAGGGAGAGGACTGGGGCCAACGTCCTGACTTTC
TRBD1	TRBV7-9	-	16	TRBJ1-5	CASSSGTAVSNQPQHF	TGTGCCAGCAGCTCCGGGACAGCGGTTAGCAATCAGCCCCAGCATTTT
TRBD1	TRBV16	-	15	TRBJ2-1	CASSQNRGHYNEQFF	TGTGCCAGCAGCCAAAACAGGGGGCACTACAATGAGCAGTTCTTC
-	TRBV6-5	-	14	TRBJ2-1	CASSLAASYNEQFF	TGTGCCAGCAGTTTAGCGGCCTCCTACAATGAGCAGTTCTTC
-	TRBV19	few	13	TRBJ2-2	CASSTGMTGELFF	TGTGCCAGTAGTACGGGGATGACCGGGGAGCTGTTTTTT
-	TRBV9	-	14	TRBJ1-5	CASSVGSSNQPQHF	TGTGCCAGCAGCGTAGGCTCTAGCAATCAGCCCCAGCATTTT
TRBD2	TRBV7-2	-	14	TRBJ2-1	CASSDRGGGLERIF	TGTGCCAGCAGCGACCGGGGGGGAGGGCTGGAAAGGATCTTC
-	TRBV4-2	few	16	TRBJ2-1	CASSQGNGNSYNEQFF	TGTGCCAGCAGCCAAGGGAACGGGAACTCCTACAATGAGCAGTTCTTC
TRBD1	TRBV28	-	15	TRBJ2-7	CASSSTGGLSYEQYF	TGTGCCAGCAGCTCGACAGGGGGCCTATCCTACGAGCAGTACTTC
TRBD2	TRBV9	many	16	TRBJ2-3	CASSVVAGGPTDTQYF	TGTGCCAGCAGCGTAGTAGCGGGAGGGCCCACAGATACGCAGTATTTT
-	TRBV19	many	13	TRBJ2-1	CASRSYLADEQFF	TGTGCCAGCAGGAGCTACCTGGCGGATGAGCAGTTCTTC
TRBD2	TRBV11-2	few	17	TRBJ2-3	CASSLDLGLARTDTQYF	TGTGCCAGCAGCTTAGATCTTGGACTAGCACGCACAGATACGCAGTATTTT
-	TRBV5-1	few	14	TRBJ2-7	CASRSDASSYEQYF	TGCGCCAGCAGGTCGGACGCGAGCTCCTACGAGCAGTACTTC
-	TRBV20-1	-	11	TRBJ2-5	CSGPHQETQYF	TGCAGTGGACCGCATCAAGAGACCCAGTACTTC
TRBD1	TRBV15	many	14	TRBJ2-4	CATSIGTGENIQYF	TGTGCCACCAGCATAGGGACAGGGGAGAACATTCAGTACTTC
-	TRBV6-5	few	14	TRBJ2-2	CASKVKGNTGELFF	TGTGCCAGCAAGGTGAAGGGTAACACCGGGGAGCTGTTTTTT
-	TRBV18	-	15	TRBJ2-2	CASSPYSSNTGELFF	TGTGCCAGCTCACCATACAGCTCGAACACCGGGGAGCTGTTTTTT